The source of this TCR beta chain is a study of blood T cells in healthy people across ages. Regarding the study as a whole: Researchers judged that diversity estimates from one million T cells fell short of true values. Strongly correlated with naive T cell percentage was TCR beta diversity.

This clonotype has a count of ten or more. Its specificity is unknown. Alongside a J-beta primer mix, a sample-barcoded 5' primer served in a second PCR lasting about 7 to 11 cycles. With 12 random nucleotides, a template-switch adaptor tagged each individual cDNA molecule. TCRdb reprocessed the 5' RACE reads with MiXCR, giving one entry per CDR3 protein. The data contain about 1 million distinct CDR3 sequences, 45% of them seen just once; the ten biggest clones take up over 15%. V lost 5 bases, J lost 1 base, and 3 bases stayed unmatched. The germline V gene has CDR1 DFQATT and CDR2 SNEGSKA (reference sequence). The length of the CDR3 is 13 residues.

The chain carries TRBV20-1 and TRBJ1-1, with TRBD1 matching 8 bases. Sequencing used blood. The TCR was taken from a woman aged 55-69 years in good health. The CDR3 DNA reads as TGCAGTGCTTTAACAGGGGGGAACACTGAAGCTTTCTTT. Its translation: CSALTGGNTEAFF.